The 15 T cell receptor beta chains presented below share a single source sample, sequenced in a study of Ad26.COV2.S vaccination and SARS-CoV-2 variants. Treatment of the sample: some 19 received Ad26.COV2.S at low or high dose, single or two shots; 5 received placebo; per-sample allocation not given. The samples date from day 63 after the first vaccine or placebo injection. Here immunoSEQ multiplex PCR was the method, and the copy in TCRdb shows in-frame clones only, minus some. The sample contains around 300,000 clones, about 85% of which appear only once. Here the sequenced sample was peripheral blood, taken in a trial of Ad26.COV2.S vaccine versus placebo. These receptors were obtained from a person between 18 and 65 years old who received the Ad26.COV2.S COVID-19 vaccine or a placebo.

The V gene is TRBV27, the J gene TRBJ2-5, with 8 bases that match TRBD1. Germline CDR1 reads MNHEY; CDR2 reads SMNVEV (reference sequence). J lost 5 bases, V lost 6 bases, and 5 bases had no gene match. CDR3 length: 13 residues. CDR3 sequence reads: CASRNRGMETQYF. The DNA of the CDR3 is TGTGCCAGCAGAAACAGGGGGATGGAGACCCAGTACTTC.

This chain uses TRBV7-6 with TRBJ2-7, with D unresolved. Trimming took 0 bases from V and 4 from J, leaving 22 bases between them. CDR1 is SGHVS and CDR2 is FNYEAQ in the germline V gene. The CDR3 has 18 amino acids. The CDR3 sequence is CASSLADLSGTQLYEQYF. The CDR3 DNA follows: TGTGCCAGCAGCTTAGCCGACCTTTCCGGTACCCAACTTTACGAGCAGTACTTC.

There are a few counts of this clone. The V call is TRBV10-3, the J call TRBJ1-4; 10 nucleotides align to TRBD1. The germline V gene encodes CDR1 ENHRY and CDR2 SYGVKD. This CDR3 is 15 amino acids long. V lost 0 bases, J lost 6 bases, and 1 base stayed unmatched. Here the CDR3 DNA reads TGTGCCATCAGTGAGTCTGGGACAGGGGATGAAAAACTGTTTTTT. Translation: CAISESGTGDEKLFF.

The chain recombines TRBV27 with TRBJ1-2; D remains ambiguous. The CDR3 has 14 amino acids. Germline V CDR1 and CDR2: MNHEY, SMNVEV (reference sequence). The V and J ends lost 5 bases and 10 bases respectively, with 20 bases between them. For the CDR3, the DNA is TGTGCCAGCAGTCCTCTCCCCTCCAGAGCAGACTACACCTTC. Residues: CASSPLPSRADYTF.

In nucleotides, the CDR3 is TGTGCCAGCAGCACCGGGACTTCCTACGAGCAGTACTTC. This codes for CASSTGTSYEQYF. This chain links TRBV6-2 or TRBV6-3 with TRBJ2-7; a weak D match, TRBD2 (6 bases). Germline V gives CDR1 MNHEY, CDR2 SVGEGT. V lost 6 bases, J lost 1 base, and 10 bases lay in between. This CDR3 is built from 13 residues.

This clone was picked up a small number of times. The rearrangement uses TRBV24-1 and TRBJ2-3, with 9 positions matching TRBD2. Germline loops: CDR1 KGHDR, CDR2 SFDVKD. The ends lost 4 bases at V and 4 bases at J; junction bases unmatched: 8. The CDR3 length is 16 residues. Here the CDR3 reads CATSDGLAGRSDTQYF. In DNA, the CDR3 is TGTGCCACCAGTGACGGCCTAGCGGGGCGATCAGATACGCAGTATTTT.

This clone was seen a handful of times. This chain uses TRBV6-4 with TRBJ1-1; weak D call: TRBD1 (5 bases). Germline loops: CDR1 MRHNA, CDR2 SNTAGT. The CDR3 covers 18 residues. The V end lost 4 bases, the J end lost 0 bases, and 21 bases lay between the germline ends. The CDR3 protein is CASSAVFGGRALNTEAFF. The CDR3 nucleotides are TGTGCCAGCAGTGCGGTGTTCGGGGGGAGGGCCTTGAACACTGAAGCTTTCTTT.

J is TRBJ2-5 and V is TRBV7-6, with unresolved D. Germline V gives CDR1 SGHVS, CDR2 FNYEAQ. CDR3 length equals 13 residues. The germline V and J ends were trimmed by 5 bases and 6 bases, with 13 bases remaining between them. The CDR3 DNA sequence: TGTGCCAGCAGCCTACCAGAGTTGAAGACCCAGTACTTC. Translated: CASSLPELKTQYF.

V usage is TRBV28 and J usage is TRBJ1-2; 7 bases line up with TRBD1. The junction had 10 bases not matched to a gene; V was cut back by 6 bases and J by 6 bases. Germline V gene lookup returns CDR1 MDHEN and CDR2 SYDVKM. The CDR3 has 14 amino acids. CDR3 region: CASRSTGVGNGYTF. CDR3 coding DNA: TGTGCCAGCAGGTCCACAGGGGTTGGCAATGGCTACACCTTC.

The gene calls are TRBV2 and TRBJ2-7, with TRBD2 identical over 7 bases. The germline V gene has CDR1 SNHLY and CDR2 FYNNEI. CDR3 length equals 15 residues. V dropped 6 bases and J dropped 3; count of bases not matched to a gene: 11. The CDR3 loop is CASRSGLGAFYEQYF. CDR3 DNA sequence: TGTGCCAGCAGGTCCGGACTAGGCGCGTTCTACGAGCAGTACTTC.

Comment on this clone: Given a much more abundant clone one base away, this may be a read error. The chain combines TRBV5-4 with TRBJ2-1; 7 nucleotides agree with TRBD1. CDR1 and CDR2 from the germline V gene are SGHNT and YYREEE (reference sequence). The V segment lost 5 bases and the J segment 3 bases; nucleotides outside the gene matches: 2. The CDR3 extends over 13 amino acids. CDR3 amino acids: CASRWDSYNEQFF. DNA for the CDR3: TGTGCCAGCAGATGGGACAGCTACAATGAGCAGTTCTTC.

The V and J genes are TRBV28 and TRBJ2-3, with D perhaps TRBD1 (5 bases). V lost 5 bases and J 6 bases, leaving 15 bases between the germline ends. The V gene's germline CDR1 is MDHEN and CDR2 SYDVKM. The CDR3 sequence is 14 residues long. DNA of the CDR3: TGTGCCAGCAGTCCCACCTGGACACAGGATACGCAGTATTTT. This sequence encodes CASSPTWTQDTQYF.

The sample holds one count of this clone. V is TRBV5-1 and J is TRBJ2-5; 9 bases agree with TRBD1. The V gene's germline CDR1 is SGHRS and CDR2 YFSETQ. This CDR3 has 16 amino acids. The V gene end was trimmed by 0 bases and the J gene end by 5 bases; junction bases not matched to a gene: 8. CDR3 in amino acids: CASSLEAGQGVETQYF. The CDR3 DNA reads as TGCGCCAGCAGCTTGGAGGCGGGACAGGGAGTGGAGACCCAGTACTTC.

The J gene is TRBJ2-5, the V gene TRBV5-8; D ambiguous. The CDR3 is 14 residues long. Per germline, CDR1 SGHTS and CDR2 YDEGEE. V gave up 0 bases and J gave up 1 base, with 7 bases separating them. The CDR3 nucleotides are TGTGCCAGCAGCTTGGGACCACCCCAAGAGACCCAGTACTTC. Translated, it gives CASSLGPPQETQYF.

The J gene is TRBJ2-3, the V gene TRBV25-1; maybe TRBD1 (6 bases). The CDR3 runs 17 residues. V was shortened by 4 bases and J by 0 bases, with 17 bases between the two germline ends. The germline gives CDR1 MGHDK, CDR2 SYGVNS. CDR3 in amino acids: CASSAPLGQSSTDTQYF. The CDR3 DNA reads as TGTGCCAGCAGTGCCCCCCTTGGACAGTCCAGCACAGATACGCAGTATTTT.